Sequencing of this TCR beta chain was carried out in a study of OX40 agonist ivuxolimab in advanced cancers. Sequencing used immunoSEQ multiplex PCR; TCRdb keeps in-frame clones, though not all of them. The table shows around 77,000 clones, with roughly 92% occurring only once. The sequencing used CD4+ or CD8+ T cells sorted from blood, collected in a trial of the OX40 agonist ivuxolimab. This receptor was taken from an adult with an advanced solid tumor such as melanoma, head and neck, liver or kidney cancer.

The CDR3 region is CASSYRGLTILSFYGYTF. DNA of the CDR3: TGTGCCAGCAGCTACCGAGGGCTTACCATTTTATCCTTCTATGGCTACACCTTC. The chain combines TRBV5-6 with TRBJ1-2, with D unclear. Looked up from germline, CDR1 is SGHDT and CDR2 is YYEEEE. Trimming removed 3 bases from V and 4 bases from J, with 25 bases in between. This CDR3 is built from 18 residues. The full variable domain, its missing parts supplied by reference TRBV5-6 and TRBJ1-2, is DAGVTQSPTHLIKTRGQQVTLRCSPKSGHDTVSWYQQALGQGPQFIFQYYEEEERQRGNFPDRFSGHQFPNYSSELNVNALLLGDSALYLCASSYRGLTILSFYGYTFGSGTRLTVV.